The clone carrying this T cell receptor (beta chain) was seen a few times. These data originate in a study of molecular identifiers for immune sequencing clone quantification. TCRdb re-analysed the PCR reads in MiXCR, keeping a single row per CDR3 protein. This table has fewer than 350,000 distinct CDR3 sequences, around 21% appearing once. V lost 5 bases and J 2 bases, leaving 14 bases between the germline ends. The CDR3 covers 15 residues. Germline V CDR1 and CDR2: LNHDA, SQIVND (reference sequence). The genes are TRBV19 and TRBJ2-3; tentatively, D is TRBD2 (6 bases). The origin of this receptor is a human donor in good health. Some libraries in this study had Jurkat cell RNA spiked in. Sequences were obtained from naive CD8+ T cells from blood, with Jurkat cell RNA spiked in. Subset in this sample: FACS-sorted CD8+CD4-CCR7+CD45RA+ naive T cells. The CDR3 reads CASSPWGELTDTQYF. CDR3 DNA: TGTGCCAGTAGTCCATGGGGGGAACTCACAGATACGCAGTATTTT.